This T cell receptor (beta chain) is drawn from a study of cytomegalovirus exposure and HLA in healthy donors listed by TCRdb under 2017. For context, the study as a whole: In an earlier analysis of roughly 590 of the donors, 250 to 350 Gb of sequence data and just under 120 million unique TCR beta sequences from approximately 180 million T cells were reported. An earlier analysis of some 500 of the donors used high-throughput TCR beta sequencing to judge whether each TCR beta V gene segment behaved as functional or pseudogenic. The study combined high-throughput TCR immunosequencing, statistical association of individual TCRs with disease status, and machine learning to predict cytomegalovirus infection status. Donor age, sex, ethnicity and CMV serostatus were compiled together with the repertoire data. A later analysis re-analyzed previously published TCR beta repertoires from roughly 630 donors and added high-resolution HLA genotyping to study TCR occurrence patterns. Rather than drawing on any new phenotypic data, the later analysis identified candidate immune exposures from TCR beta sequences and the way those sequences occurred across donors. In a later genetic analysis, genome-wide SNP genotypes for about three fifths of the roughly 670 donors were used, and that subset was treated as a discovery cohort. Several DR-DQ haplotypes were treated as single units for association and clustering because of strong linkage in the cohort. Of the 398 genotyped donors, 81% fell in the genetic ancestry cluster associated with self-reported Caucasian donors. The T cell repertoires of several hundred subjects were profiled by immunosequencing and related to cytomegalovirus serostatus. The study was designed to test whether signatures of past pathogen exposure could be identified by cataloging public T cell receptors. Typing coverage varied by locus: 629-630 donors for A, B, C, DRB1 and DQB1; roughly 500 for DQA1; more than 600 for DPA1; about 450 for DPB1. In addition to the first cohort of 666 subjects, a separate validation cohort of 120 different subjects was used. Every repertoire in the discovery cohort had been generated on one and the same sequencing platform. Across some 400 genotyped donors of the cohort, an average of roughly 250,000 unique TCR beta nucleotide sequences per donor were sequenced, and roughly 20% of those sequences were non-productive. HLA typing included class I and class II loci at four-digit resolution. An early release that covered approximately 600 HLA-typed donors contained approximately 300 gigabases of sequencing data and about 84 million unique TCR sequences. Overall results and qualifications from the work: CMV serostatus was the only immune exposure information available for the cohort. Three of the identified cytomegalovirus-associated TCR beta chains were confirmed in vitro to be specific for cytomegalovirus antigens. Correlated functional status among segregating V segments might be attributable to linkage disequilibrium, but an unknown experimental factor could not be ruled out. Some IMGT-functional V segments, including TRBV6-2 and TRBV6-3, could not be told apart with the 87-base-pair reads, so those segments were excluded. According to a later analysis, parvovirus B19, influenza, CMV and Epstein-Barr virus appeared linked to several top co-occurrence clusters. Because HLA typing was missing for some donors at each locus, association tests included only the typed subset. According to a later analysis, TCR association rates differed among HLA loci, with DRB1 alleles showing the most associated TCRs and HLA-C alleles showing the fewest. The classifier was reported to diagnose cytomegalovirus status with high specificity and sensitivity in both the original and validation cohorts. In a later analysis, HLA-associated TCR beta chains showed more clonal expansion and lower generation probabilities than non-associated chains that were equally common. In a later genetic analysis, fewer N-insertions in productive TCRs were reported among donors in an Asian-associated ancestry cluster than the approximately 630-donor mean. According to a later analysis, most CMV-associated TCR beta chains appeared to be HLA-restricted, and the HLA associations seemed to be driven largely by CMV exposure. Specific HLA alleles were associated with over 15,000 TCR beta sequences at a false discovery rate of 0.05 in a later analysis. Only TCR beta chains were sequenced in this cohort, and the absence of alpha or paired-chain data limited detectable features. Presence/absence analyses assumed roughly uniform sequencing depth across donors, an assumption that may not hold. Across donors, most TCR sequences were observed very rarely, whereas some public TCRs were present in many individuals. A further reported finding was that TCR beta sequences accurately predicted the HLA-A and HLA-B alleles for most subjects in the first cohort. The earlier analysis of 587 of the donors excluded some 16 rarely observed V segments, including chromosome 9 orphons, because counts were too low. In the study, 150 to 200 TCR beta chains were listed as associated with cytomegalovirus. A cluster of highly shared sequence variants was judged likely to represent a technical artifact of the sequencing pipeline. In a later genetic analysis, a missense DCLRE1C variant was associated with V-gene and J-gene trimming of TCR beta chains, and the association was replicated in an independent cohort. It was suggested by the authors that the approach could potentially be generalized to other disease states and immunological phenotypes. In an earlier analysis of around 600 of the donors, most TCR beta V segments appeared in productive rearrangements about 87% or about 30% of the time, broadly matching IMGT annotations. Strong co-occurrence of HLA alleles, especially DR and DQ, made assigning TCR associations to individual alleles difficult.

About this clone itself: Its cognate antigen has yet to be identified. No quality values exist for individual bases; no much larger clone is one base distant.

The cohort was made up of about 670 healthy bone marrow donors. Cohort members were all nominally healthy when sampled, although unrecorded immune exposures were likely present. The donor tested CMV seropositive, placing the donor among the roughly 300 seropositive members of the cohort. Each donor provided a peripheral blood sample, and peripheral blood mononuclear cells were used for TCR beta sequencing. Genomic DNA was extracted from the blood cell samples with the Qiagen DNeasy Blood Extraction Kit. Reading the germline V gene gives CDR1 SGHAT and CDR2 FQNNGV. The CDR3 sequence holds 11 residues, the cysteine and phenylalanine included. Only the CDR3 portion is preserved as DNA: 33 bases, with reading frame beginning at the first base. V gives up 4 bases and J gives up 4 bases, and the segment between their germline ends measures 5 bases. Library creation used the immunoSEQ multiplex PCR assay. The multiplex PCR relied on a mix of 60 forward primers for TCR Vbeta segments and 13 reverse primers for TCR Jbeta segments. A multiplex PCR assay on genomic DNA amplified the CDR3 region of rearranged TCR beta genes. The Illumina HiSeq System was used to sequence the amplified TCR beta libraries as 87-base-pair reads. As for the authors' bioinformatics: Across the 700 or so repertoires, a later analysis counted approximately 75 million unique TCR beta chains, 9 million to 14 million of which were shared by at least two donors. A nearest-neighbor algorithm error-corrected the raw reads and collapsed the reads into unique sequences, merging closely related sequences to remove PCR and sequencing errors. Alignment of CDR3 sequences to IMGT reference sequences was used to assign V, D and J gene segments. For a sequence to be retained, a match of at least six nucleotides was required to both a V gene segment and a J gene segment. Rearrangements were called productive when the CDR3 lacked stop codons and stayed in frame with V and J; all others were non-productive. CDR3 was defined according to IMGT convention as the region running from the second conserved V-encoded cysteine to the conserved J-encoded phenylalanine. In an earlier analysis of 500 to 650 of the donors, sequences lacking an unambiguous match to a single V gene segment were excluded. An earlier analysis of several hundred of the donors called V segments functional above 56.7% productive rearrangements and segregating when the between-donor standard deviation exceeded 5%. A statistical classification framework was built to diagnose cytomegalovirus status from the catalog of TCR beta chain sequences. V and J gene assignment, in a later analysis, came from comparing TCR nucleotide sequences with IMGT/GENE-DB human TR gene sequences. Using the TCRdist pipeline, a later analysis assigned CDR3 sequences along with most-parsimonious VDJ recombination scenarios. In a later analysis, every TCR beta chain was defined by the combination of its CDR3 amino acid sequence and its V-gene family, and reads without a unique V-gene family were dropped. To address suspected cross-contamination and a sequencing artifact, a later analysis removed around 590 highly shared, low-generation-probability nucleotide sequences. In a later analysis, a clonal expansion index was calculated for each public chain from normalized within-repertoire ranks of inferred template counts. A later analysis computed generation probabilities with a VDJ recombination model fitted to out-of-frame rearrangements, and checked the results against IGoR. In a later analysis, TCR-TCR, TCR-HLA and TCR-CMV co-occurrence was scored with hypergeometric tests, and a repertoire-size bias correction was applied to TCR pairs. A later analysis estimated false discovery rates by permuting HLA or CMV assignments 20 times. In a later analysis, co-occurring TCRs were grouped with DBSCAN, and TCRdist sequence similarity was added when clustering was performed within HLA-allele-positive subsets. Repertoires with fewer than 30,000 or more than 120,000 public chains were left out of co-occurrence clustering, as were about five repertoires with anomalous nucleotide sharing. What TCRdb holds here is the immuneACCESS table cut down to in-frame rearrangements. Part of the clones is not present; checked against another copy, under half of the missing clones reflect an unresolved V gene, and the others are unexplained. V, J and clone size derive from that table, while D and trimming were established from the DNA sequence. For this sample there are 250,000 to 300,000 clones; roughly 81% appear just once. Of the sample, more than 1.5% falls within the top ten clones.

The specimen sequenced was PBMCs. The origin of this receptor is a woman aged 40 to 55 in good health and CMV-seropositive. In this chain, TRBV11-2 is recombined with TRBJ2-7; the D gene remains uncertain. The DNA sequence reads TGTGCCAGCAGCTCCAATTACGAGCAGTACTTC. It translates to CASSSNYEQYF. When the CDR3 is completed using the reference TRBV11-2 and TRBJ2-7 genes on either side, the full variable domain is EAGVAQSPRYKIIEKRQSVAFWCNPISGHATLYWYQQILGQGPKLLIQFQNNGVVDDSQLPKDRFSAERLKGVDSTLKIQPAKLEDSAVYLCASSSNYEQYFGPGTRLTVT.